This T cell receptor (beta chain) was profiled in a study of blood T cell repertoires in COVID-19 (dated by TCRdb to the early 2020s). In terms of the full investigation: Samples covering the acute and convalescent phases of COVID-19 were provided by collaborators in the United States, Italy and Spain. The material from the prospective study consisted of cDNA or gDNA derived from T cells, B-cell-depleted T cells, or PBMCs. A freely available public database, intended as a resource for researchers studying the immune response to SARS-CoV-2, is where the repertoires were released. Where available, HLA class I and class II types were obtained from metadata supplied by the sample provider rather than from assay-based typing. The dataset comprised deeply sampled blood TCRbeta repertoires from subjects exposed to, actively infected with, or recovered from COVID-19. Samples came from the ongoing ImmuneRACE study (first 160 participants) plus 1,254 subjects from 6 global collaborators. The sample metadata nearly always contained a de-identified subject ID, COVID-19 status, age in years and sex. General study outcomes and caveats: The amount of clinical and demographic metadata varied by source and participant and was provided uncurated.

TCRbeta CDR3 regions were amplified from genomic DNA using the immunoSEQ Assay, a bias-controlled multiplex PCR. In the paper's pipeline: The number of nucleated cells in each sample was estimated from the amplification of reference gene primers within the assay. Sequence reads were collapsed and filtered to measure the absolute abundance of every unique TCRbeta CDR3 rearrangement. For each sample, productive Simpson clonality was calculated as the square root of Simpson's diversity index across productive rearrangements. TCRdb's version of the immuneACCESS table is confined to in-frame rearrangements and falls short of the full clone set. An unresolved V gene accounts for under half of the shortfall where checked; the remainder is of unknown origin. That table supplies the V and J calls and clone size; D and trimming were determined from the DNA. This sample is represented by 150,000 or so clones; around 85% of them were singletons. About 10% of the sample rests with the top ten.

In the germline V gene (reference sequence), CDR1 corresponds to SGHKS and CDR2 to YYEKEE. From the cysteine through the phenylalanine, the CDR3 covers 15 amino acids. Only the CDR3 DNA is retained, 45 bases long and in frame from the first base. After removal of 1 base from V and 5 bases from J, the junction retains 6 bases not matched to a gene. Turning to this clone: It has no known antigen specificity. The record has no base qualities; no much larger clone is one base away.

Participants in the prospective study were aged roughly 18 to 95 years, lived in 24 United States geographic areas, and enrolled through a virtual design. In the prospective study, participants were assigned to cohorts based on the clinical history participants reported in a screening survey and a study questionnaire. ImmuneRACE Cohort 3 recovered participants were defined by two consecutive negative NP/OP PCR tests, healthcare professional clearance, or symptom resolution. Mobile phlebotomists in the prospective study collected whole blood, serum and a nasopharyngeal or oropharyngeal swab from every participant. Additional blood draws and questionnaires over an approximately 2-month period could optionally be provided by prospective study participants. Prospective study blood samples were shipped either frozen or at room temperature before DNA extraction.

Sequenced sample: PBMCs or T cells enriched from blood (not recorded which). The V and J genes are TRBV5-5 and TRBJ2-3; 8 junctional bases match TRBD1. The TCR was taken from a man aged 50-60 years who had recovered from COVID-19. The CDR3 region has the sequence CASSLFSGGVDTQYF. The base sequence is TGTGCCAGCAGCTTGTTTTCAGGGGGCGTAGATACGCAGTATTTT.